The 6 T cell receptor beta chains below were found in one sample sequenced in a study of beta chain features in type 1 diabetes. These receptors have no identified antigens. The study, taken as a whole, reports: There was a moderate but significant shortening of TCRB CDR3s in all four CD4+ subsets of Type 1 diabetes patients.

cDNA synthesis used the whole RNA isolate, giving expressed TCRB sequences. TCRdb keeps only in-frame clones here, not all; method: immunoSEQ multiplex PCR. Of 200,000 to 300,000 clones in the sample, roughly 20% are singletons; the top ten hold approximately 0.029%. The sample consisted of naive CD4+ T cells from blood. The receptors come from a woman aged 40 to 55 with type 1 diabetes.

The rearrangement joins TRBV30 to TRBJ1-1; TRBD1 matches 7 bases. Germline trimming cut 5 bases from V and 4 bases from J; bases unmatched to any gene: 7. Germline CDR1 is GTSNPN and CDR2 is SVGIG (reference sequence). The CDR3 has 13 amino acids. This chain's CDR3 is CAWRSPGGTEAFF. CDR3 DNA: TGTGCCTGGCGATCTCCAGGGGGCACTGAAGCTTTCTTT.

The rearrangement links TRBV5-8 to TRBJ2-4; 8 bases map to TRBD1. The junction had 3 bases not matched to a gene; V was cut back by 4 bases and J by 3 bases. This CDR3 spans 14 amino acids. CDR1 is SGHTS and CDR2 is YDEGEE in the germline V gene. DNA of the CDR3: TGTGCCAGCAGCCCGACAGGGGTCAAAAACATTCAGTACTTC. Translation gives CASSPTGVKNIQYF.

This clone turned up a few times. This chain joins TRBV4-3 and TRBJ1-1, with D possibly matching TRBD1 (5 bases). The germline V and J ends were trimmed by 2 bases and 5 bases, with 21 bases remaining between them. The CDR3 extends over 17 amino acids. The germline V gene has CDR1 LGHNA and CDR2 YSLEER. The CDR3 region has the DNA TGCGCCAGCAGCCAATATGGGGCTAGTTTTGGGAAAACTGAAGCTTTCTTT. It encodes CASSQYGASFGKTEAFF.

This clone was detected a few times. The rearrangement links TRBV9 to TRBJ1-2, with TRBD1 matching 9 bases. The germline V gene has CDR1 SGDLS and CDR2 YYNGEE. The CDR3 runs 13 residues. V dropped 3 bases and J dropped 3; count of bases not matched to a gene: 0. The CDR3 sequence: CASSGQGDYGYTF. For the CDR3, the DNA is TGTGCCAGCAGCGGACAGGGGGACTATGGCTACACCTTC.

V usage is TRBV5-1 and J usage is TRBJ2-3; 11 positions match TRBD2. The germline V gene encodes CDR1 SGHRS and CDR2 YFSETQ. Trimming removed 4 bases from V and 2 bases from J; junction bases left unmatched: 3. The CDR3 covers 15 residues. CDR3 sequence: CASSPGLADTDTQYF. The CDR3 nucleotides are TGCGCCAGCAGCCCGGGACTAGCGGACACAGATACGCAGTATTTT.

The chain employs TRBV7-2 and TRBJ1-5; 9 nucleotides line up with TRBD1. CDR1 and CDR2 (germline): SGHTA, FQGNSA. The CDR3 extends over 15 amino acids. V lost 5 bases, J lost 5 bases, and 7 bases stayed unmatched. The CDR3 coding sequence is TGTGCCAGCAGCCCTACCGGGACAGGGTATCAGCCCCAGCATTTT. This codes for CASSPTGTGYQPQHF.